The 32 T cell receptor beta chains reported below all come from one sample, sequenced in a study of blood T cell repertoires in COVID-19 (dated by TCRdb to between 2020 and 2021). The protocol used for the library was the immunoSEQ multiplex PCR assay. The table was pulled from immuneACCESS by TCRdb, which kept in-frame rearrangements only. Such tables lose some clones; where checked, under half of the loss comes from unresolved V genes, and the rest has no known cause. The sample includes over 350,000 clones, with around 87% observed a single time. The ten most abundant clones make up roughly a tenth of the sample. Sequencing input: PBMCs or T cells enriched from blood (not recorded which). The source of these receptors is a woman aged 45 to 65 who had recovered from COVID-19.

CDR3: CAWTPISSGNTIYF. The DNA for the CDR3 is TGTGCCTGGACTCCGATCAGCTCTGGAAACACCATATATTTT. The chain couples TRBV30 to TRBJ1-3; D is unclear. Trimming pared 4 bases from V and 0 bases from J, leaving 10 bases between. Germline V gene data show CDR1 as GTSNPN and CDR2 as SVGIG (reference sequence). This CDR3 is 14 amino acids long.

The V and J genes are TRBV7-6 and TRBJ2-1; D unclear. This CDR3 comprises 14 residues. V lost 5 bases to trimming and J lost 4 bases, with 12 bases between them. The V gene's germline CDR1 is SGHVS and CDR2 FNYEAQ. DNA for the CDR3: TGTGCCAGCAGCACCCCCCCGAGGTACAATGAGCAGTTCTTC. Its translation is CASSTPPRYNEQFF.

This rearrangement joins TRBV29-1 to TRBJ2-5; D gene uncertain. Germline-derived CDR1 and CDR2 are SQVTM and ANQGSEA. The CDR3 is 14 amino acids. Trimming left V 5 bases short and J 1 base short, with 14 bases between. CDR3 loop: CSVQGLAVQETQYF. CDR3 coding DNA: TGCAGCGTTCAAGGGCTGGCGGTCCAAGAGACCCAGTACTTC. The entire variable domain, with the rest obtained from reference TRBV29-1 and TRBJ2-5, is as follows: SAVISQKPSRDICQRGTSLTIQCQVDSQVTMMFWYRQQPGQSLTLIATANQGSEATYESGFVIDKFPISRPNLTFSTLTVSNMSPEDSSIYLCSVQGLAVQETQYFGPGTRLLVL.

Points on this clone: Other DNA sequences within the sample encode an identical CDR3. The chain couples TRBV18 to TRBJ2-5, with D possibly being TRBD2 (5 bases). The V end was cut by 4 bases, the J end by 5 bases, with 11 bases between. The V gene's germline CDR1 is KGHSH and CDR2 LQKENI. This CDR3 has 13 residues. The CDR3 DNA reads as TGTGCCAGCTCACGTGCGGGCGGGGAGACCCAGTACTTC. Translating gives CASSRAGGETQYF.

The J gene is TRBJ2-2, the V gene TRBV18; TRBD2 matches at 7 bases. From germline, CDR1 is KGHSH and CDR2 LQKENI. V lost 1 base and J lost 4; bases outside the gene matches: 15. The length of the CDR3 is 19 residues. CDR3 in amino acids: CASSPRALRGLSSTGELFF. The CDR3 DNA follows: TGTGCCAGCTCACCACGTGCTTTGCGGGGGTTATCAAGCACCGGGGAGCTGTTTTTT.

This chain links TRBV2 with TRBJ1-5, with D perhaps matching TRBD1 (6 bases). V was trimmed by 6 bases and J by 0 bases, leaving 18 bases between them. Germline CDR1 reads SNHLY; CDR2 reads FYNNEI. The CDR3 loop spans 17 amino acids. This CDR3 is CASSDDGGTYSNQPQHF. The CDR3 region has the DNA TGTGCCAGCAGCGATGACGGGGGGACATATAGCAATCAGCCCCAGCATTTT.

The chain joins TRBV9 to TRBJ2-1, with D uncertain. V was pared by 4 bases and J by 5 bases, with 7 bases between. CDR3 length: 12 residues. Germline V gene data show CDR1 as SGDLS and CDR2 as YYNGEE. The CDR3 loop reads CASSLRNNEQFF. In nucleotides, the CDR3 is TGTGCCAGCAGCTTGCGGAACAATGAGCAGTTCTTC. The whole variable domain, filled in from reference TRBV9 and TRBJ2-1, reads DSGVTQTPKHLITATGQRVTLRCSPRSGDLSVYWYQQSLDQGLQFLIQYYNGEERAKGNILERFSAQQFPDLHSELNLSSLELGDSALYFCASSLRNNEQFFGPGTRLTVL.

The V and J genes are TRBV3-1 (or the pseudogene TRBV3-2) and TRBJ2-1, with 7 bases identical to TRBD1. J was trimmed by 10 bases and V by 0 bases; bases with no gene match: 9. Germline V gene lookup returns CDR1 LGHDT and CDR2 YNNKEL (reference sequence). CDR3 length: 15 residues. CDR3 nucleotide sequence: TGTGCCAGCAGCCAAGATCAGAGGGGGCCCGGGGAGCAGTTCTTC. It is translated as CASSQDQRGPGEQFF.

This clone was detected only once. The V gene is TRBV3-1 (or the pseudogene TRBV3-2), the J gene TRBJ1-1; perhaps TRBD1 as D (5 bases). V lost 5 bases and J lost 7, with 11 bases in between. The CDR3 is made up of 12 amino acids. Germline V gene data show CDR1 as LGHDT and CDR2 as YNNKEL (reference sequence). The CDR3 region has the DNA TGTGCCAGCAGCTCAGGGTACAGTGAAGCTTTCTTT. The encoded protein is CASSSGYSEAFF.

The V gene is TRBV23-1, the J gene TRBJ2-2; no definite D call. TRBV23-1 is an open reading frame, and its role is uncertain. V dropped 4 bases and J dropped 3 bases, with 3 bases sitting between them. CDR3 length: 12 residues. CDR3: CASSPDTGELFF. For the CDR3, the DNA is TGCGCCAGCAGTCCAGACACCGGGGAGCTGTTTTTT.

The rearrangement links TRBV11-2 to TRBJ1-1; TRBD1 matches at 8 bases. Germline V lookup: CDR1 SGHAT, CDR2 FQNNGV. The CDR3 totals 14 residues. The V and J ends lost 4 bases and 4 bases, in that order; junction bases with no gene match: 5. The CDR3 reads CASSYRGIGTEAFF. CDR3 nucleotides: TGTGCCAGCAGCTACAGGGGGATTGGCACTGAAGCTTTCTTT.

This chain links TRBV6-5 with TRBJ1-2, with TRBD1 as a possible D gene (5 bases). Germline loops: CDR1 MNHEY, CDR2 SVGAGI. Trimming removed 7 bases at V and 1 base at J, with 16 bases between. This CDR3 has 15 amino acids. CDR3 DNA sequence: TGTGCCAGCACCTCCCGACAGTGGGGTAACTATGGCTACACCTTC. Amino acids: CASTSRQWGNYGYTF.

This clone has just one count. CDR3 sequence reads: CASSDNRGRRNYGYTF. In nucleotides, the CDR3 is TGTGCCAGCAGCGACAACAGGGGACGGCGAAACTATGGCTACACCTTC. The V gene is TRBV5-6, the J gene TRBJ1-2; 7 bases match TRBD1. This CDR3 is 16 amino acids long. After removal of 4 bases from V and 2 bases from J, the junction contained 11 bases not matched to a gene. Looked up from germline, CDR1 is SGHDT and CDR2 is YYEEEE.

This clone was observed once. The CDR3 coding sequence is TGTGCCAGCAGCTTGCGGGAAGGTAGCAATCAGCCCCAGCATTTT. Its protein is CASSLREGSNQPQHF. The V and J genes are TRBV7-2 and TRBJ1-5; D gene ambiguous. The CDR3 is 15 amino acids. With 3 bases removed from V and 0 bases from J, the gap between germline ends came to 9 bases. CDR1 and CDR2 from the germline V gene are SGHTA and FQGNSA.

V and J are TRBV5-3 and TRBJ1-1; 7 nucleotides agree with TRBD1. TRBV5-3 is treated as an ORF (open reading frame) with a function not yet certain. J lost 10 bases, V lost 0 bases, and 9 bases had no gene match. The CDR3 is made up of 14 amino acids. CDR3 protein: CARSLGDSVRGAFF. DNA for the CDR3: TGTGCCAGAAGCTTGGGGGACAGCGTGCGAGGAGCTTTCTTT.

This chain connects TRBV3-1 (or the pseudogene TRBV3-2) to TRBJ2-7; D might be TRBD1 (6 bases). The CDR3 covers 12 residues. Germline loops: CDR1 LGHDT, CDR2 YNNKEL (reference sequence). Deletions cut 4 bases from V and 6 bases from J, with 10 bases between. The CDR3 loop is CASSPGVGEQYF. As DNA, the CDR3 is TGTGCCAGCAGCCCAGGGGTGGGCGAGCAGTACTTC.

The J gene is TRBJ1-2, the V gene TRBV19; 10 nucleotides agree with TRBD1. Germline loops: CDR1 LNHDA, CDR2 SQIVND (reference sequence). The CDR3 consists of 15 residues. V shed 6 bases, J shed 2 bases, and the junction held 6 bases outside the gene matches. CDR3 nucleotide sequence: TGTGCCAGTAGCCTTACGGGACAGGGGAACTATGGCTACACCTTC. Encoded protein: CASSLTGQGNYGYTF.

The rearrangement uses TRBV7-9 and TRBJ1-2, with unresolved D. CDR3 length equals 13 residues. Germline V gives CDR1 SEHNR, CDR2 FQNEAQ (reference sequence). Trimming shortened V by 5 bases and J by 8 bases, and 15 bases separated the two germline ends. The CDR3 DNA reads as TGTGCCAGCAGCCCAATCTCTCCGACAGGCTACACCTTC. This sequence encodes CASSPISPTGYTF. Filled out from reference TRBV7-9 and TRBJ1-2, the complete variable domain reads DTGVSQNPRHKITKRGQNVTFRCDPISEHNRLYWYRQTLGQGPEFLTYFQNEAQLEKSRLLSDRFSAERPKGSFSTLEIQRTEQGDSAMYLCASSPISPTGYTFGSGTRLTVV.

The chain links TRBV6-5 to TRBJ1-4; the match to TRBD1 covers 9 bases. Germline lookup yields CDR1 MNHEY and CDR2 SVGAGI. The CDR3 totals 14 residues. The ends lost 4 bases at V and 5 bases at J; junction bases unmatched: 2. CDR3 amino acids: CASSWGTGNEKLFF. The CDR3 DNA is TGTGCCAGCAGTTGGGGGACAGGGAATGAAAAACTGTTTTTT.

This clone was detected a few times. The genes are TRBV28 and TRBJ2-2, with D maybe TRBD2 (6 bases). Germline V gene sequence: CDR1 MDHEN, CDR2 SYDVKM. The V gene lost 6 bases and the J gene lost 4 bases, with 9 bases spanning the gap. This CDR3 has 13 residues. CDR3: CASSWRGTGELFF. The CDR3 bases are TGTGCCAGCAGCTGGAGGGGCACCGGGGAGCTGTTTTTT.

CDR3 in DNA: TGTGCCAGCAGAACCAGGGCCCCTCTTGAGCAGTACTTC. This codes for CASRTRAPLEQYF. The chain uses TRBV5-8 and TRBJ2-7; D might be TRBD1 (5 bases). Trimming pared 5 bases from V and 7 bases from J, leaving 16 bases between. The germline V gene encodes CDR1 SGHTS and CDR2 YDEGEE. The length of the CDR3 is 13 residues.

The J gene is TRBJ1-2, the V gene TRBV5-1; no clear D gene. The CDR3 totals 14 residues. Germline V gene data show CDR1 as SGHRS and CDR2 as YFSETQ. V lost 0 bases and J lost 0, with 6 bases in between. In nucleotides, the CDR3 is TGCGCCAGCAGCTTGGACAGTCCTAACTATGGCTACACCTTC. Translated, it gives CASSLDSPNYGYTF.

CDR3 sequence: CASSKVRRQATAISPLHF. In DNA, the CDR3 is TGTGCCAGCAGCAAAGTAAGGAGACAGGCAACGGCAATTTCACCCCTCCACTTT. The chain uses TRBV21-1 and TRBJ1-6; the D call of TRBD1 is as the table states it, not checked on the DNA. TRBV21-1 is designated a pseudogene. The CDR3 spans 18 residues.

The J gene is TRBJ2-3, the V gene TRBV19, with D unclear. The V end lost 2 bases, the J end lost 5 bases, and 8 bases lay between the germline ends. The CDR3 is 13 amino acids. Germline V gene data show CDR1 as LNHDA and CDR2 as SQIVND (reference sequence). The CDR3 DNA reads TGTGCCAGTAGTATAAACTCCGGAGATACGCAGTATTTT. It is translated as CASSINSGDTQYF.

The chain links TRBV28 to TRBJ2-7; D gene uncertain. Germline CDR1 reads MDHEN; CDR2 reads SYDVKM. The CDR3 is 12 amino acids. V lost 6 bases and J lost 0, with 6 bases in between. The CDR3: CASRGSSYEQYF. Written as DNA, the CDR3 is TGTGCCAGCAGGGGCAGCTCCTACGAGCAGTACTTC.

The rearrangement links TRBV2 to TRBJ1-5; maybe TRBD1 (5 bases). Germline V gene data show CDR1 as SNHLY and CDR2 as FYNNEI. Trimming stripped 5 bases from V and 5 bases from J, with 7 bases between. The CDR3 runs to 12 residues. The CDR3 DNA sequence: TGTGCCAGCAGTCCACAGGATCAGCCCCAGCATTTT. Its protein is CASSPQDQPQHF.

The V gene is TRBV6-5, the J gene TRBJ2-1; 7 bases fit TRBD1. From germline, CDR1 is MNHEY and CDR2 SVGAGI. Germline trimming cut 11 bases from V and 4 bases from J; bases unmatched to any gene: 8. This CDR3 is 13 amino acids long. CDR3 amino acids: CAVQRTGYNEQFF. CDR3 DNA sequence: TGTGCCGTACAGAGGACAGGATACAATGAGCAGTTCTTC.

The chain has TRBV12-3 or TRBV12-4 and TRBJ2-1, with D possibly TRBD1 on 6 matching bases. V was shortened by 5 bases and J by 8 bases, with 10 bases between the two germline ends. The CDR3 runs 12 residues. This CDR3 reads CASSNKGDEQFF. CDR3 coding DNA: TGTGCCAGCAGTAATAAGGGGGATGAGCAGTTCTTC.

The chain has TRBV28 and TRBJ1-1, with D maybe TRBD1 (5 bases). Looked up from germline, CDR1 is MDHEN and CDR2 is SYDVKM. Between the trimmed V and J ends, which lost 6 bases and 7 bases, there was a span of 12 bases. The CDR3 is 12 residues long. The CDR3, as DNA: TGTGCCAGCAGAGTAAATACAGGTGAAGCTTTCTTT. It encodes CASRVNTGEAFF. The whole variable domain, remainder taken from reference TRBV28 and TRBJ1-1, is DVKVTQSSRYLVKRTGEKVFLECVQDMDHENMFWYRQDPGLGLRLIYFSYDVKMKEKGDIPEGYSVSREKKERFSLILESASTNQTSMYLCASRVNTGEAFFGQGTRLTVV.

The chain carries TRBV5-1 and TRBJ2-2, with 8 bases fitting TRBD2. This CDR3 contains 17 residues. V trimming: 4 bases; J trimming: 5 bases; junction bases outside the gene matches: 13. Germline values: CDR1 SGHRS, CDR2 YFSETQ. Written as DNA, the CDR3 is TGCGCCAGCAGCCCGGAGGGACTAGTCTTAAGTACCGGGGAGCTGTTTTTT. This translates into CASSPEGLVLSTGELFF.

V is TRBV4-1 and J is TRBJ1-4; 8 bases line up with TRBD1. Germline CDR1 and CDR2: MGHRA and YSYEKL. CDR3 length: 16 residues. Trimming removed 4 bases from V and 6 bases from J; junction bases left unmatched: 10. CDR3: CASSRGQGEAYEKLFF. The CDR3 region has the DNA TGCGCCAGCAGCCGAGGACAGGGTGAGGCTTATGAAAAACTGTTTTTT.

The CDR3 sequence: CASSQRGGVSSGNTIYF. The CDR3 DNA reads as TGTGCCAGCAGCCAGAGAGGCGGCGTGAGCTCTGGAAACACCATATATTTT. J is TRBJ1-3 and V is TRBV3-1 (or the pseudogene TRBV3-2); D is ambiguous. The germline gives CDR1 LGHDT, CDR2 YNNKEL (reference sequence). There are 17 residues in the CDR3. The ends were cut back, 3 bases at V and 0 bases at J, with 15 bases in the middle.